These 8 T cell receptor beta chains originate from one sample sequenced in a study of cytomegalovirus exposure and HLA in healthy donors. PCR amplification relied on 60 Vbeta primers (plus 13 Jbeta primers). The assay was immunoSEQ multiplex PCR, and TCRdb's table has in-frame clones only and misses some. This table lists 35,000 to 45,000 clones. Material: PBMCs. These receptors were taken from a woman aged 25 to 39 in good health and CMV-seropositive.

This chain uses TRBV10-3 with TRBJ1-1; the match to TRBD1 covers 9 bases. CDR1 and CDR2 (germline): ENHRY, SYGVKD. V was pared by 4 bases and J by 5 bases, with 2 bases of the junction left unmatched. The CDR3 covers 13 residues. The CDR3 loop reads CAISGQGGTEAFF. The DNA for the CDR3 is TGTGCCATCAGTGGACAGGGGGGTACTGAAGCTTTCTTT.

This sequence joins TRBV18 and TRBJ1-2; the match to TRBD1 covers 7 bases. J lost 5 bases, V lost 1 base, and 13 bases had no gene match. The CDR3 length is 17 residues. Germline loops: CDR1 KGHSH, CDR2 LQKENI. DNA for the CDR3: TGTGCCAGCTCACCACGAGGAGGCCTACCCAGGGGGTATGGCTACACCTTC. Translated: CASSPRGGLPRGYGYTF.

The rearrangement links TRBV4-1 to TRBJ2-3; 9 nucleotides agree with TRBD1. With 0 bases clipped from V and 2 bases from J, the junction kept 9 bases outside the gene matches. Germline V gene lookup returns CDR1 MGHRA and CDR2 YSYEKL. This CDR3 contains 18 residues. The CDR3 protein is CASSQDRQGQGITDTQYF. The CDR3 bases are TGCGCCAGCAGCCAAGATCGCCAGGGACAGGGAATCACAGATACGCAGTATTTT.

The J gene is TRBJ2-3, the V gene TRBV6-1, with D unresolved. Trimming shortened V by 1 base and J by 2 bases, and 13 bases separated the two germline ends. The CDR3 is made up of 16 amino acids. Germline V gene sequence: CDR1 MNHNS, CDR2 SASEGT. The DNA of the CDR3 is TGTGCCAGCAGTGAAGGAGAGCTACCCCTCACAGATACGCAGTATTTT. Amino acid sequence: CASSEGELPLTDTQYF.

The rearrangement links TRBV6-1 to TRBJ1-2, with 7 bases aligning to TRBD1. This CDR3 is 14 amino acids long. Trimming removed 6 bases from V and 0 bases from J; junction bases left unmatched: 4. Germline V lookup: CDR1 MNHNS, CDR2 SASEGT. CDR3 nucleotide sequence: TGTGCCAGCAGGCAGGGGGACGCTAACTATGGCTACACCTTC. Residues: CASRQGDANYGYTF.

The chain joins TRBV28 to TRBJ1-2; 10 bases fit TRBD1. Looked up from germline, CDR1 is MDHEN and CDR2 is SYDVKM. CDR3 length: 15 residues. Unmatched junction bases numbered 6, after V lost 6 bases and J lost 2 bases. CDR3 nucleotide sequence: TGTGCCAGCAGGGCTCCGGGACAGGGGAACTATGGCTACACCTTC. This sequence encodes CASRAPGQGNYGYTF.

Worth noting for this clone: Sequence at one end of the junction differs from germline and may be a read error. The chain has TRBV18 and TRBJ1-1, with TRBD1 matching 7 bases. The CDR3 contains 15 residues. Germline assignment: CDR1 KGHSH and CDR2 LQKENI. Here the CDR3 DNA reads TGTGCCAGCTCTCCACCGGGCAGGGGGAAGACTGAAGCTTTCTTT. Amino acid sequence: CASSPPGRGKTEAFF.

The chain joins TRBV20-1 to TRBJ1-2; D gene uncertain. CDR1 is DFQATT, CDR2 SNEGSKA, per germline (reference sequence). Trimming removed 2 bases at V and 13 bases at J, with 14 bases between. This CDR3 has 11 residues. Here the CDR3 reads CSARIEGGFTF. The CDR3 DNA reads TGCAGTGCTAGAATAGAAGGAGGATTCACCTTC.